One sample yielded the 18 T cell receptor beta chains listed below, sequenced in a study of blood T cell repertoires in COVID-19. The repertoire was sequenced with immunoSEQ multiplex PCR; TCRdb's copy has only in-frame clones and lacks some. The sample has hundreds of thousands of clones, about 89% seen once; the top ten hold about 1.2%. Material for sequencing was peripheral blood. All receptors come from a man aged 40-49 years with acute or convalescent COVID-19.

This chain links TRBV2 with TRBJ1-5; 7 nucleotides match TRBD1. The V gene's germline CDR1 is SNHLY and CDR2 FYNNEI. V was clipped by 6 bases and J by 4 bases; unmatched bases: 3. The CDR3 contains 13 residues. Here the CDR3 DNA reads TGTGCCAGCAGCCGGGACAGAAATCAGCCCCAGCATTTT. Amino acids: CASSRDRNQPQHF.

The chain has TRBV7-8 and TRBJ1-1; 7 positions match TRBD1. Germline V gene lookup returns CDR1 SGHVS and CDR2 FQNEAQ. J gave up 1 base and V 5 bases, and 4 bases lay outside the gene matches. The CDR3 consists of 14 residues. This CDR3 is CASSLRDRNTEAFF. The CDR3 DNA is TGTGCCAGCAGCCTCCGGGACAGGAACACTGAAGCTTTCTTT.

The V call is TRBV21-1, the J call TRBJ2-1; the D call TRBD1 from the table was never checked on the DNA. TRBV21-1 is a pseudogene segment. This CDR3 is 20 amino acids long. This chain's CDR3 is CASSHKYLGMGPKGSNEQFF. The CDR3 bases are TGTGCCAGCAGCCACAAATATCTGGGAATGGGGCCCAAAGGGTCCAATGAGCAGTTCTTC.

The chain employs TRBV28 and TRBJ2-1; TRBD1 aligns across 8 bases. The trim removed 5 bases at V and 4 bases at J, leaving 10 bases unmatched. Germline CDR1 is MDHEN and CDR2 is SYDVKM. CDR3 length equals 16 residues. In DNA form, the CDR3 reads TGTGCCAGCAGTGCACTCAGGGGGCGTCAGTACAATGAGCAGTTCTTC. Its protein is CASSALRGRQYNEQFF.

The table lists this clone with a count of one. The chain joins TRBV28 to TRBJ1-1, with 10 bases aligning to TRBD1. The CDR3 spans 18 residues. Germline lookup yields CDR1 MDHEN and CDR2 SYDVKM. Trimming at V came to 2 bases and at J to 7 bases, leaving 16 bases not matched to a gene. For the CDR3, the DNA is TGTGCCAGCAGTTTACCGGGACAGGGGATATTTGTGAGGATTGAAGCTTTCTTT. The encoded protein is CASSLPGQGIFVRIEAFF.

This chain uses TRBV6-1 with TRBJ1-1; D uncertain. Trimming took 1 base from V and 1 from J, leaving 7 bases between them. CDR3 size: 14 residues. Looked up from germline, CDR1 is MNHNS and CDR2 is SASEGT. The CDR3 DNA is TGTGCCAGCAGTGAAGGGGCTAAGAACACTGAAGCTTTCTTT. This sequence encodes CASSEGAKNTEAFF.

Written as DNA, the CDR3 is TGTGCCAGCAGAGGTCCGGGACTAGCGACTAATGAGCAGTTCTTC. Protein sequence: CASRGPGLATNEQFF. The rearrangement uses TRBV9 and TRBJ2-1, with 10 bases aligning to TRBD2. Germline V CDR1 and CDR2: SGDLS, YYNGEE. The CDR3 has 15 amino acids. After removal of 5 bases from V and 7 bases from J, the junction contained 9 bases not matched to a gene. The whole variable domain, filled in from reference TRBV9 and TRBJ2-1, reads DSGVTQTPKHLITATGQRVTLRCSPRSGDLSVYWYQQSLDQGLQFLIQYYNGEERAKGNILERFSAQQFPDLHSELNLSSLELGDSALYFCASRGPGLATNEQFFGPGTRLTVL.

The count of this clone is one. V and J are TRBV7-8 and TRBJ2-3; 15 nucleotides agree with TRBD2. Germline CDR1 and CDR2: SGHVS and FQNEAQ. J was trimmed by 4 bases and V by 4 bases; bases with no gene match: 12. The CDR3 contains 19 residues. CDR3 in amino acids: CASSSRTSGRAGSADTQYF. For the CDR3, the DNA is TGTGCCAGCAGCTCCCGGACTAGCGGGAGGGCCGGTTCCGCAGATACGCAGTATTTT.

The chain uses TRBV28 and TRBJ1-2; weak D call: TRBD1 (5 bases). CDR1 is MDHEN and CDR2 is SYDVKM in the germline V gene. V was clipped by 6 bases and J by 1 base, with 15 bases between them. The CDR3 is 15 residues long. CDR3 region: CASRPHQTDNYGYTF. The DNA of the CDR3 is TGTGCCAGCAGGCCCCACCAGACAGATAACTATGGCTACACCTTC.

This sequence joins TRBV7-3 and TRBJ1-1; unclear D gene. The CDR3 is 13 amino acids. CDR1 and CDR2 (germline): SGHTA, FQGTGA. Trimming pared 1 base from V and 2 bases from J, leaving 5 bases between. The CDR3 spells CASSLNINTEAFF. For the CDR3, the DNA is TGTGCCAGCAGCTTAAATATTAACACTGAAGCTTTCTTT.

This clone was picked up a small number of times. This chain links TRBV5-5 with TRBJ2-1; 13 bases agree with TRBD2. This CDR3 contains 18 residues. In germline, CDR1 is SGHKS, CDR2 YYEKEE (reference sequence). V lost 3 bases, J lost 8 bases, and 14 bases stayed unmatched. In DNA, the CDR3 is TGTGCCAGCAGCTCGGGGCGGTACGGGACTAGCGGGACGCATGAGCAGTTCTTC. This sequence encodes CASSSGRYGTSGTHEQFF. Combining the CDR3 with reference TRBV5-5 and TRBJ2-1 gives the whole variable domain DAGVTQSPTHLIKTRGQQVTLRCSPISGHKSVSWYQQVLGQGPQFIFQYYEKEERGRGNFPDRFSARQFPNYSSELNVNALLLGDSALYLCASSSGRYGTSGTHEQFFGPGTRLTVL.

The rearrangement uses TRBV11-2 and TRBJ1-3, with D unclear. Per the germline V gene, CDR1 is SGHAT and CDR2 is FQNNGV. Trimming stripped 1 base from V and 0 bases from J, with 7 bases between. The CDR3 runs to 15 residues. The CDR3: CASSLVRSSGNTIYF. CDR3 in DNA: TGTGCCAGCAGCTTAGTTCGGAGCTCTGGAAACACCATATATTTT.

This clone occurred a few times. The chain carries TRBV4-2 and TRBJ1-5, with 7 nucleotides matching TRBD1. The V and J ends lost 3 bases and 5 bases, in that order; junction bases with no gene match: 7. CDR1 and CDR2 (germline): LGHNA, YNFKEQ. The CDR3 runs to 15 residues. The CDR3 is CASSQRQGWDQPQHF. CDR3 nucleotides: TGTGCCAGCAGCCAGAGACAGGGATGGGATCAGCCCCAGCATTTT.

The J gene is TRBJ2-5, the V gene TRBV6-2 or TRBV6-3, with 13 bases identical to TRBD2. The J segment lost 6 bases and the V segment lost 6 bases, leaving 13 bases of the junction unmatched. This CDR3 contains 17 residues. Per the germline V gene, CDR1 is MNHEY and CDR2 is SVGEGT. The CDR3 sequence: CASSNGLAGDYYKTQYF. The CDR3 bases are TGTGCCAGCAGCAATGGACTAGCGGGGGACTATTATAAGACCCAGTACTTC.

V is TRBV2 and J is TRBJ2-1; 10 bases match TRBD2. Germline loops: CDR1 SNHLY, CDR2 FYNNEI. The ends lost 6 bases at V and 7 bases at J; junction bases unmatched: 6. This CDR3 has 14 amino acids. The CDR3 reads CASRILAGANEQFF. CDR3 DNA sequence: TGTGCCAGCAGGATCCTAGCGGGAGCTAATGAGCAGTTCTTC.

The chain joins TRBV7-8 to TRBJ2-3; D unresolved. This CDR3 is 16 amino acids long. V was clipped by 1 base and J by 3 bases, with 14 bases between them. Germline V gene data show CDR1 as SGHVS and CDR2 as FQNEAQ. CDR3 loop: CASSLEPGSLTDTQYF. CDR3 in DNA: TGTGCCAGCAGCTTAGAGCCGGGTTCCTTGACAGATACGCAGTATTTT. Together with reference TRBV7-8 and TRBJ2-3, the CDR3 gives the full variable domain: GAGVSQSPRYKVAKRGQDVALRCDPISGHVSLFWYQQALGQGPEFLTYFQNEAQLDKSGLPSDRFFAERPEGSVSTLKIQRTQQEDSAVYLCASSLEPGSLTDTQYFGPGTRLTVL.

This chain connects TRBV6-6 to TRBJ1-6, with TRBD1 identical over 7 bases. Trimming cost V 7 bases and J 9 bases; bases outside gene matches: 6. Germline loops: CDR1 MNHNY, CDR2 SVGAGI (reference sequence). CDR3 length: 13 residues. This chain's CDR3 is CASTGAGGSPLHF. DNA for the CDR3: TGTGCCAGCACCGGGGCAGGGGGTTCACCCCTCCACTTT.

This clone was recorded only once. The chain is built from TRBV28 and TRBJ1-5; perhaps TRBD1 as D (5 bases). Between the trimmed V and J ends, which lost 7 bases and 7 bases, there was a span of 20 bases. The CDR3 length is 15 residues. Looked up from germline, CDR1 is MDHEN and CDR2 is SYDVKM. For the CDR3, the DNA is TGTGCCAGCACCCTCCGGCGGGGGTCGTGGCAGCCCCAGCATTTT. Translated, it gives CASTLRRGSWQPQHF.